This TCR beta chain comes out of a study of CD8+ T cells in alopecia areata. Study at large: Skin grafts from roughly 6-13-month-old C3H/HeJ donors with spontaneous alopecia were placed on approximately 7-10-week-old female C3H/HeJ mice.

Time point of the sample: mouse skin 6 weeks after grafting, around onset of hair loss. At grafting and 3 and 6 weeks later, recipient skin was sampled. Only a few counts were recorded for this clone. The gene names given are mouse names. The read halts 4 residues ahead of the CDR3 end, with the missing end drawn from the germline J gene. The germline V gene has CDR1 NNHNN and CDR2 SYGAGS (reference sequence). V lost 0 bases to trimming and J lost 0 bases, with 10 bases between them. The CDR3 has 15 residues. Following RNA extraction, reverse transcription yielded cDNA that acted as the sequencing template. Profiling relied on immunoSEQ multiplex PCR, and the TCRdb table lists in-frame clones only, not all of them. The repertoire shows over 5,500 clones, none seen only once; the top ten take about a quarter.

The chain uses TRBV13-2 and TRBJ2-7, with unresolved D. This TCR came from a C3H/HeJ mouse with alopecia areata. The strain's MHC haplotype is H2-k. The sample here was skin, taken at week 6. CDR3 sequence: CASGDAEGLSYEQYF. The CDR3 DNA, read in part, is TGTGCCAGCGGTGATGCAGAGGGTCTCTCCTAT.